This T cell receptor beta chain was observed in a study of blood T cell repertoires in COVID-19. Study-wide context: T cells, B-cell-depleted T cells, or PBMCs provided the cDNA or gDNA that served as material.

The study assigned cohorts using participant-reported clinical history. Contact with a PCR-confirmed or clinician-diagnosed COVID-19 case occurred within 2 weeks of entry. The CDR3 runs 16 residues. Germline trimming cut 2 bases from V and 2 bases from J; bases unmatched to any gene: 6. CDR1 and CDR2 (germline): MNHNS, SASEGT. Measured with immunoSEQ multiplex PCR; TCRdb has only the in-frame clones, and not every one. The sample records approximately 300,000 clones, roughly 90% being singletons. The sample consisted of PBMCs or T cells enriched from blood (not recorded which). The chain is built from TRBV6-1 and TRBJ2-7; 10 positions agree with TRBD2. This clonotype originated in a woman in her 30s who had been exposed to COVID-19. This CDR3 is CASSELRTSGTYEQYF. The CDR3 DNA reads TGTGCCAGCAGTGAATTGCGGACTAGCGGTACCTACGAGCAGTACTTC.